The clone carrying this TCR beta chain was observed once. The sample is drawn from a study of shared clonotypes between healthy human individuals. Some clones are missing from TCRdb's copy, which holds only in-frame ones; the method was immunoSEQ multiplex PCR. The sample yields a few hundred thousand clones, roughly 97% seen once. The V and J ends lost 8 bases and 1 base respectively, with 12 bases between them. CDR1 and CDR2 from the germline V gene are MNHNY and SVGAGI (reference sequence). The CDR3 covers 13 residues. The material sequenced was naive CD4+ T cells sorted from blood. Indicated subset: CD45RA+ positively selected. The sequence derives from a woman aged 25 to 45 in good health. This chain links TRBV6-6 with TRBJ2-7; possible D gene TRBD2, 6 bases. The CDR3 sequence: CASRESSSYEQYF. The CDR3 nucleotides read TGTGCCAGCCGGGAGAGTAGTTCCTACGAGCAGTACTTC.